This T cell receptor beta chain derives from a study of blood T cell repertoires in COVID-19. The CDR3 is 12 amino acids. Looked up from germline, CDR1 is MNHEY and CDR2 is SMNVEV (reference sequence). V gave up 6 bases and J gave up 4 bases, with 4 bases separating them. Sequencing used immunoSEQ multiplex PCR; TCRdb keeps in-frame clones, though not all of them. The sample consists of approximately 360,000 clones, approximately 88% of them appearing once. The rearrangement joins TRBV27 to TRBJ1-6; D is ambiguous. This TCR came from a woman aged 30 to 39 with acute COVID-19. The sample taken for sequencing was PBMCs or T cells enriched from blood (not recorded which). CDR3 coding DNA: TGTGCCAGCAGACGGTATAATTCACCCCTCCACTTT. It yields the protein CASRRYNSPLHF.